This T cell receptor beta chain was documented in a study of T cell changes during pregnancy in multiple sclerosis (dated by TCRdb to the late 2010s). About the investigation overall: The study looked at changes in the T cell repertoire across pregnancy in women with multiple sclerosis.

The receptor library was made with the immunoSEQ multiplex PCR assay. TCRdb mirrors the immuneACCESS table, restricted to in-frame sequences. Some clones are absent from its copies; in checked studies, under half trace to an unresolved V gene, and the reason for the others is unknown. In all, the sample holds around 45,000 clones, and around 91% of those were seen once. 8% to 9.5% of the sample comes from the top ten. Of note for this clone: Which antigen it targets is not known. The sample holds no much larger clone one base away, and base qualities are not on file.

V loses 5 bases of germline sequence and J loses 3 bases, and the interval between the two ends is 5 bases. In the germline V gene (reference sequence), CDR1 corresponds to MNHEY and CDR2 to SMNVEV. The cysteine opens and the phenylalanine closes a CDR3 of 13 amino acids. The read is trimmed to its CDR3 DNA, 39 bases read in frame from base 1. The sequence came from a female donor with multiple sclerosis, enrolled in a pregnancy study. Recombination connected TRBV27 to TRBJ2-6; a tentative D call is TRBD2 (5 bases match). Sequences were derived from CD8+ T cells from peripheral blood mononuclear cells, sampled in the second trimester of pregnancy. In nucleotide form, the sequence is TGTGCCAGCAGTGAGGGTGGGGCCAACGTCCTGACTTTC. Translated, this gives CASSEGGANVLTF.